This T cell receptor (beta chain) appears in the sequencing data of a study of monozygotic twins with cystic fibrosis (dated by TCRdb to about 2021). Regarding the research as a whole: Barcoded libraries were prepared with about 14 PCR cycles from about 3.2 micrograms of fragmented DNA. On the day of blood sampling, twins were ranked among over a thousand cohort participants for weight-for-height and for FEVPerc (FEV1 disease centile). To gauge how much genetics shapes V and J gene usage, the researchers compared TCR beta repertoires both within and across 16 monozygotic twin pairs who have cystic fibrosis. Ten female and six male twin pairs, aged roughly 2.0 to 40 years (median around 10 years) and mostly children and adolescents, were included in the cohort. Data for three of the twin pairs had been reported previously in another context.

Beyond this particular receptor, the publication reports: The greatest similarity to the co-twin was observed for V gene usage in 13 of 16 pairs and for J usage in 8 of 16 pairs, which suggested genetic constraints. Sharing of nucleotide-identical clonotypes was significantly greater within monozygotic CF twin pairs than between unrelated CF individuals (P = 0.000026, Mann-Whitney). Simpson clonality was generally low (median about 0.0087), which suggests a naive-dominated repertoire, and clonality was higher in the most severely affected patients. Only a small cohort was studied, and no association of shared CDR3 numbers with age, concordance or disease severity was found.

The twin pairs came from the European Cystic Fibrosis Twin and Sibling Study Cohort, which recruited patients from 150 to 200 CF clinics across 14 European countries. Zygosity and CFTR genotype were verified in-house, and zygosity was tested by multiplex PCR of nine short tandem repeat loci. Peripheral blood was taken from each twin, and clinical parameters were recorded on the day of blood sampling. Phenol/chloroform extraction was used to isolate genomic DNA from peripheral blood cells, and the DNA was then kept in TE buffer at 4 degrees C. TCR beta CDR3 regions were amplified by multiplex PCR with the immunoSEQ immune profiling system according to the manufacturer's instructions. An Illumina NextSeq system was used to carry out the sequencing. Per the original workflow: The immunoSEQ Analyzer platform handled processing of the sequence data, and clonality was calculated by taking the square root of Simpson's index of productive rearrangements. Jensen-Shannon distance served as the measure of similarity in V and J usage, while OLGA was used to compute CDR3 generation probabilities. The researchers looked up shared CDR3 sequences in the immuneACCESS database (August 2020) and in VDJdb (December 2020). TCRdb provides this immuneACCESS table in a form limited to in-frame rearrangements. Some clones are lacking; in checked studies, under half of them reflect an unresolved V gene, and why the rest are absent is not known. Clone size and the V and J calls come from that table; the DNA yielded D and trimming. Recorded for this sample are some 14,000 clones; about 93% of them occurred a single time. The ten biggest clones cover about 10% of the sample.

Reading from cysteine to phenylalanine, the CDR3 counts 15 amino acids. Only the CDR3 part of the read is kept: 45 bases, read in frame from the first base. The germline V gene (reference sequence) specifies SEHNR as CDR1 and FQNEAQ as CDR2. Cut back by 5 bases and 1 base, the V and J ends lie 14 bases apart. Comments on this clone: Its antigen is currently not known. No base qualities exist here, and no much larger clone lies one base off it.

The chain is encoded by TRBV7-9 joined to TRBJ2-5; the D gene cannot be resolved reliably. Sequencing was done on a sample of blood. The sequence came from a girl aged 2-10 years with cystic fibrosis. For the CDR3, the sequence is CASSRRIRAQETQYF. The DNA sequence is given as TGTGCCAGCAGCCGGCGAATCCGGGCCCAAGAGACCCAGTACTTC.